A selection of T cell receptor beta chains follows, all from one sample in a study of blood T cell repertoires in COVID-19. The protocol was immunoSEQ multiplex PCR, while the TCRdb copy is restricted to in-frame clones and leaves out a portion. The data show around 54,000 clones, approximately 90% seen once. The material sequenced was peripheral blood. These receptors were taken from a woman aged 35 to 49 with active COVID-19. Each CDR3 is given with its conserved first and last residue. The D gene is left open where the match is weak. Clone size is not always given. Where it is, it says once, few, many or a class for expanded clones.

>TRBD1|TRBJ1-1|TRBV7-8|.
CASSLDRGYTEAFF
TGTGCCAGCAGCTTGGACAGGGGATACACTGAAGCTTTCTTT
>.|TRBJ2-7|TRBV2|.
CASSPIYEQYF
TGTGCCAGCAGTCCTATCTACGAGCAGTACTTC
>TRBD2|TRBJ2-5|TRBV6-2/TRBV6-3|.
CASSPSGGVQETQYF
TGTGCCAGCAGCCCTAGCGGGGGCGTCCAAGAGACCCAGTACTTC
>.|TRBJ2-1|TRBV18|.
CASSPQGRIRNEQFF
TGTGCCAGCTCACCGCAGGGTAGAATTAGGAATGAGCAGTTCTTC
>.|TRBJ1-1|TRBV13|few
CASSSGTGNTEAFF
TGTGCCAGCAGCTCAGGGACGGGGAACACTGAAGCTTTCTTT
>TRBD2|TRBJ2-1|TRBV2|.
CASRSGTTYNEQFF
TGTGCCAGCAGATCTGGGACTACCTACAATGAGCAGTTCTTC
>TRBD2|TRBJ2-7|TRBV18|.
CASSPSSGGDEQYF
TGTGCCAGCTCCCCCAGTTCGGGAGGGGACGAGCAGTACTTC
>TRBD1|TRBJ1-3|TRBV2|.
CASTKEGAAGNTIYF
TGTGCCAGCACCAAGGAGGGGGCCGCGGGAAACACCATATATTTT
>.|TRBJ1-2|TRBV9|.
CASSGRNLNYGYTF
TGTGCCAGCAGCGGGAGGAACCTCAACTATGGCTACACCTTC
>.|TRBJ1-2|TRBV11-3|.
CASSLGAVRPFF
TGTGCCAGCAGCTTAGGGGCAGTTCGTCCTTTCTTC
>.|TRBJ1-1|TRBV12-3/TRBV12-4|once
CASSLKGVTEAFF
TGTGCCAGCAGTTTGAAAGGGGTCACTGAAGCTTTCTTT